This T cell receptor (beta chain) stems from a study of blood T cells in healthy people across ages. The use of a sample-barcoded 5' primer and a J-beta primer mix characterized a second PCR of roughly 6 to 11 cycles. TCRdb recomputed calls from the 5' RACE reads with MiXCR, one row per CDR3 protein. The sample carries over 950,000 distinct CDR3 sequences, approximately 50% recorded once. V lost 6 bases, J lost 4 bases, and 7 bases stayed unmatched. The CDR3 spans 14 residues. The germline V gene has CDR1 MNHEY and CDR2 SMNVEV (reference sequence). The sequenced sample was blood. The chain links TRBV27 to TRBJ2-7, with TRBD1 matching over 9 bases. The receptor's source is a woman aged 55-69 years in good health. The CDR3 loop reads CASRATGGSYEQYF. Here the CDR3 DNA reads TGTGCCAGCAGGGCGACAGGGGGTTCGTACGAGCAGTACTTC.